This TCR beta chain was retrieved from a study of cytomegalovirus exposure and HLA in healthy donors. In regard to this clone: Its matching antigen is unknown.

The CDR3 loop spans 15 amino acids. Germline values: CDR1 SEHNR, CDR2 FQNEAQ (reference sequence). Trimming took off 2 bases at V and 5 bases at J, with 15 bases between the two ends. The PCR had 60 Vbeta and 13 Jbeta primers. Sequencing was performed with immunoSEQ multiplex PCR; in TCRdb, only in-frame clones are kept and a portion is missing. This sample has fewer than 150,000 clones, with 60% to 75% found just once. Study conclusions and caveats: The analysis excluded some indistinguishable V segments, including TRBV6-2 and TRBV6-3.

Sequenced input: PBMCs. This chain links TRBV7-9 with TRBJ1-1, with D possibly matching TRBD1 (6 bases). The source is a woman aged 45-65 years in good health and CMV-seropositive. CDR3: CASSLYRDTGTEAFF. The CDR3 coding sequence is TGTGCCAGCAGCTTATACCGGGACACAGGGACTGAAGCTTTCTTT.